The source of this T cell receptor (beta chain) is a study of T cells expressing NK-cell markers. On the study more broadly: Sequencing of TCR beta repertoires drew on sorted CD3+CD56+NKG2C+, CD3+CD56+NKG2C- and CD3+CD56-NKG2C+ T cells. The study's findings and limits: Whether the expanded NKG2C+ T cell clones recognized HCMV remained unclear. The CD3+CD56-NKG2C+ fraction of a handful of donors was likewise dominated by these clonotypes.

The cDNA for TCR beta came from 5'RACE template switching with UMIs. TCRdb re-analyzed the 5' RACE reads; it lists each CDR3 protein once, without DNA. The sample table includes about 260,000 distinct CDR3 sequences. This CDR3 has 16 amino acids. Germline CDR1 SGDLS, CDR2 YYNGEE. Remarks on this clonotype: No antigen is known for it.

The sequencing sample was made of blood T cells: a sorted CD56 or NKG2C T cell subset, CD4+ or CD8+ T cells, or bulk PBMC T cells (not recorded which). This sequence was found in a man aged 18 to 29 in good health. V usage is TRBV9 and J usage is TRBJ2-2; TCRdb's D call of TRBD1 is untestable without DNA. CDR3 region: CASSVGGTGATGELFF.